The 13 T cell receptor beta chains given below trace back to one sample, sequenced in a study of cytomegalovirus exposure and HLA in healthy donors. With 60 Vbeta and 13 Jbeta primers, the PCR was carried out. Sequencing was performed with immunoSEQ multiplex PCR; in TCRdb, only in-frame clones are kept and a portion is missing. Among more than 85,000 clones listed, approximately 84% were seen once. Specimen: PBMCs. These receptor sequences come from a man in his forties in good health and CMV-seronegative.

The CDR3 spells CASSLVGGTSSDEQFF. DNA of the CDR3: TGCGCCAGCAGCTTGGTTGGTGGGACTAGCAGTGATGAGCAGTTCTTC. The chain employs TRBV5-1 and TRBJ2-1; 9 positions match TRBD2. The ends lost 0 bases at V and 8 bases at J; junction bases unmatched: 9. The V gene's germline CDR1 is SGHRS and CDR2 YFSETQ. The CDR3 extends over 16 amino acids.

The V call is TRBV7-6, the J call TRBJ2-3, with D hard to call. Trimming removed 1 base from V and 3 bases from J, with 14 bases in between. This CDR3 contains 16 residues. Germline CDR1 is SGHVS and CDR2 is FNYEAQ. The CDR3 DNA is TGTGCCAGCAGCTTAGGAGGCGGCGCTCGAACAGATACGCAGTATTTT. This sequence encodes CASSLGGGARTDTQYF. The full variable domain, with the rest looked up from reference TRBV7-6 and TRBJ2-3, is GAGVSQSPRYKVTKRGQDVALRCDPISGHVSLYWYRQALGQGPEFLTYFNYEAQQDKSGLPNDRFSAERPEGSISTLTIQRTEQRDSAMYRCASSLGGGARTDTQYFGPGTRLTVL.

This clone is a singleton in its sample. The chain is built from TRBV4-2 and TRBJ1-5; D unclear. CDR1 and CDR2 (germline): LGHNA, YNFKEQ. With 0 bases removed from V and 0 bases from J, the gap between germline ends came to 12 bases. The CDR3 runs 17 residues. The CDR3 DNA is TGTGCCAGCAGCCAAGAGAACAGCTTATATAGCAATCAGCCCCAGCATTTT. This translates into CASSQENSLYSNQPQHF.

The V and J genes are TRBV28 and TRBJ2-1; unclear D gene. The ends were cut back, 2 bases at V and 4 bases at J, with 9 bases in the middle. The CDR3 runs to 14 residues. CDR1 and CDR2 from the germline V gene are MDHEN and SYDVKM. The CDR3 protein is CASSLLSVYNEQFF. The CDR3 DNA is TGTGCCAGCAGTTTACTATCTGTTTACAATGAGCAGTTCTTC.

This sequence joins TRBV13 and TRBJ1-2; D gene unclear. The CDR3 consists of 12 residues. The ends were cut back, 5 bases at V and 7 bases at J, with 11 bases in the middle. Germline V gene sequence: CDR1 PRHDT, CDR2 FYEKMQ (reference sequence). CDR3 nucleotide sequence: TGTGCCAGCAGCCGCAGCGCCAGTGGCTACACCTTC. Translated, it gives CASSRSASGYTF.

This sequence joins TRBV6-5 and TRBJ2-7, with D perhaps matching TRBD2 (5 bases). The germline V gene encodes CDR1 MNHEY and CDR2 SVGAGI. The CDR3 spans 13 residues. Trimming stripped 6 bases from V and 2 bases from J, with 11 bases between. CDR3 coding DNA: TGTGCCAGCAGCCCCGAGGGCGCCTACGAGCAGTACTTC. Its translation: CASSPEGAYEQYF.

This chain connects TRBV9 to TRBJ1-6; D gene uncertain. Germline V gene lookup returns CDR1 SGDLS and CDR2 YYNGEE. The CDR3 has 14 amino acids. The ends were cut back, 0 bases at V and 9 bases at J, with 10 bases in the middle. The CDR3 coding sequence is TGTGCCAGCAGCGTAGACAATTTAGCTTCACCCCTCCACTTT. Translation: CASSVDNLASPLHF.

Only one count was recorded for this clone. The chain uses TRBV7-2 and TRBJ1-1; the match to TRBD1 covers 8 bases. Per the germline V gene, CDR1 is SGHTA and CDR2 is FQGNSA. There are 13 residues in the CDR3. Trimming at V came to 2 bases and at J to 6 bases, leaving 2 bases not matched to a gene. CDR3 sequence reads: CASSLRTGPEAFF. The CDR3 bases are TGTGCCAGCAGCTTACGGACAGGGCCTGAAGCTTTCTTT. Supplemented by reference TRBV7-2 and TRBJ1-1, the full variable domain reads GAGVSQSPSNKVTEKGKDVELRCDPISGHTALYWYRQSLGQGLEFLIYFQGNSAPDKSGLPSDRFSAERTGGSVSTLTIQRTQQEDSAVYLCASSLRTGPEAFFGQGTRLTVV.

This clone has more than one count but fewer than ten. This rearrangement joins TRBV4-1 to TRBJ2-7; TRBD1 aligns across 12 bases. With 2 bases clipped from V and 5 bases from J, the junction kept 7 bases outside the gene matches. Looked up from germline, CDR1 is MGHRA and CDR2 is YSYEKL. This CDR3 region has 16 residues. CDR3 DNA: TGCGCCAGCAGCCAACCCGGAGGGACAGGGGGCAACGAGCAGTACTTC. It encodes CASSQPGGTGGNEQYF.

This sequence joins TRBV4-2 and TRBJ2-3; tentatively, D is TRBD2 (6 bases). The CDR3 totals 15 residues. CDR1 and CDR2 from the germline V gene are LGHNA and YNFKEQ. V lost 4 bases and J lost 2, with 13 bases in between. As DNA, the CDR3 is TGTGCCAGCAGCCGACCTAGCGTACACACAGATACGCAGTATTTT. The encoded protein is CASSRPSVHTDTQYF.

This chain connects TRBV28 to TRBJ1-5; 9 bases align to TRBD1. The V gene's germline CDR1 is MDHEN and CDR2 SYDVKM. V gave up 5 bases and J gave up 6 bases; unmatched junction bases: 5. The CDR3 loop spans 14 amino acids. CDR3 amino acids: CASSTGGSGQPQHF. The DNA of the CDR3 is TGTGCCAGCAGTACAGGGGGCTCGGGTCAGCCCCAGCATTTT.

The chain joins TRBV5-6 to TRBJ1-1; TRBD1 matches 11 bases. The CDR3 runs 14 residues. Germline V gene data show CDR1 as SGHDT and CDR2 as YYEEEE. J lost 5 bases, V lost 3 bases, and 3 bases had no gene match. The CDR3 protein is CASSSDRGLTEAFF. For the CDR3, the DNA is TGTGCCAGCAGCTCGGACAGGGGGCTGACTGAAGCTTTCTTT. Together with reference TRBV5-6 and TRBJ1-1, the CDR3 gives the full variable domain: DAGVTQSPTHLIKTRGQQVTLRCSPKSGHDTVSWYQQALGQGPQFIFQYYEEEERQRGNFPDRFSGHQFPNYSSELNVNALLLGDSALYLCASSSDRGLTEAFFGQGTRLTVV.

The rearrangement uses TRBV2 and TRBJ2-5; a weak D match, TRBD1 (7 bases). The V end was cut by 10 bases, the J end by 5 bases, with 17 bases between. This CDR3 is built from 13 residues. The V gene's germline CDR1 is SNHLY and CDR2 FYNNEI. CDR3 protein: CANRGGRLETQYF. CDR3 in DNA: TGTGCCAACAGGGGTGGGAGGCTGGAGACCCAGTACTTC.